This T cell receptor beta chain was captured by sequencing in a study of Graves' ophthalmopathy and Graves' hyperthyroidism (dated by TCRdb to 2016 to 2019). Concerning the study at large: A patient counted as having stable hyperthyroidism if there was no progression to ophthalmopathy within 18 months of follow-up. TCR beta repertoire signatures were used to distinguish Graves' ophthalmopathy from Graves' hyperthyroidism and to predict progression to ophthalmopathy. In total, approximately 130 blood samples were TCR-sequenced: 40 to 45 ophthalmopathy, under 85 hyperthyroidism and approximately 17 hyperthyroidism-to-ophthalmopathy patients. To explore V-J signatures that distinguish ophthalmopathy from hyperthyroidism, a discovery set of around 100 patients was enrolled, made up of more than 40 with ophthalmopathy and under 65 with stable hyperthyroidism. The independent validation cohort included 18 to 20 hyperthyroidism patients plus 17 patients who later progressed from hyperthyroidism to ophthalmopathy. In over 5 hyperthyroidism patients, the T-cell repertoire of thyroid tissue was compared with the T-cell repertoire of blood. Once sampling was done, hyperthyroidism patients were given methimazole at a starting dose of 30 mg daily, while ophthalmopathy patients were given high-dose intravenous methylprednisolone. The full study reports these points: The 13-signature model separated ophthalmopathy from stable hyperthyroidism with approximately 90% sensitivity and 81.08% specificity in cross-validation, and 80%/75% in the test set. Sample size was not statistically predetermined, and group allocation was not concealed from the investigators. Among expanded thyroid clonotypes with frequency above 0.001, most also showed up in blood, which suggests that blood repertoires may reflect the thyroid immune response. In validation, the model predicted ophthalmopathy progression with about 71% sensitivity and roughly 78% specificity; some twelve predicted patients were CT-confirmed with GO in a median of approximately 6.2 months.

The sample holds one count of this clonotype. Which antigen it targets is not known. One end of the junction is discordant with germline, which a read error may explain. For repertoire sequencing, TCR beta CDR3 regions were amplified from RNA transcripts. The first round was an RT-PCR using HTBI primers with the Qiagen OneStep RT-PCR kit, and this first round was followed by a second-round multiplex PCR, then size selection and purification. The libraries underwent paired-end sequencing with 100 bp reads on an Illumina HiSeq2000. The original methods were these. Reads were processed with SOAPnuke, discarding reads with adapters, uncalled bases, mean Phred below 15, or no exact constant-primer or identifier match. COPE v1.2.5 was used to merge the high-quality paired reads. Unique nucleotide sequences were defined as clonotypes and aligned to IMGT TRB V, D and J references using MiTCR v1.1. The analysis was limited to V-J combinations with a frequency above 0.0001, which together covered more than 99% of repertoires. For each V-J combination, a TCR clonal expansion and chaos score was defined as F50 clonal expansion divided by the chaos observed in the TCRdist matrix. Features were reduced by Welch's t-statistics and random forest to over 10 V-J combinations, which fed a naive Bayes classifier. Thyroid-blood repertoire similarity was quantified with the Morisita-Horn index. TCRdb trimmed the raw reads at Q25, called clones with MiXCR and kept productive beta chains. CDR3 protein sequences are deduplicated, and each keeps its most common genes and DNA. These V and J calls originate from TCRdb's pipeline instead of the authors' own analysis. This sample comprises 1 million to 1.3 million distinct CDR3 sequences, less than 45% of them detected only once. The biggest ten clones account for approximately 12% of the sample.

Patients with hyperthyroidism were aged 18 to 65 years, had been newly diagnosed, and had a disease duration of less than 2 months. Patients were excluded if they had other autoimmune diseases, uncontrolled infections, pregnancy or lactation. Clinical symptoms, serum thyroxine, TRAb, thyroid ultrasound and orbital computed tomography were used for diagnosis. Total RNA was extracted using Trizol reagent, and RNA quality was checked on an Agilent 2100 Bioanalyzer. This TCR derives from an adult man with Graves' hyperthyroidism. Sequenced material: peripheral blood or thyroid tissue (not recorded which).

The DNA sequence is given as TGCAGTGCTAGAGATCGGCTAGCGGGAACCTACGGGCAGTACTTC. Its translation is CSARDRLAGTYGQYF. This chain joins TRBV20-1 to TRBJ2-7; TRBD2 lines up with 9 middle nucleotides. Counted from cysteine to phenylalanine, this CDR3 has 15 amino acids. Solely the CDR3 DNA is kept, with 45 bases framed from the first base. Sequences DFQATT (CDR1) and SNEGSKA (CDR2) are obtained from the germline V gene (reference sequence).